This TCR beta chain stems from a study of T cell responses to AZD1222 COVID-19 vaccine. Clones were read by immunoSEQ multiplex PCR, and TCRdb kept only the in-frame ones, dropping some. The table shows more than 100,000 clones, with just over 90% occurring only once. The source of this sequence is an adult who received the AZD1222 COVID-19 vaccine. Sample: peripheral blood, taken 28 days after the second AZD1222 dose.

The CDR3 DNA follows: TGTGCCAGCATTCTCCCCCCGGACAATGAGCAGTTCTTC. Translated, it gives CASILPPDNEQFF. V is TRBV2 and J is TRBJ2-1, with no clear D. CDR1 and CDR2 (germline): SNHLY, FYNNEI. V was trimmed by 7 bases and J by 5 bases, leaving 12 bases between them. This CDR3 region has 13 residues.